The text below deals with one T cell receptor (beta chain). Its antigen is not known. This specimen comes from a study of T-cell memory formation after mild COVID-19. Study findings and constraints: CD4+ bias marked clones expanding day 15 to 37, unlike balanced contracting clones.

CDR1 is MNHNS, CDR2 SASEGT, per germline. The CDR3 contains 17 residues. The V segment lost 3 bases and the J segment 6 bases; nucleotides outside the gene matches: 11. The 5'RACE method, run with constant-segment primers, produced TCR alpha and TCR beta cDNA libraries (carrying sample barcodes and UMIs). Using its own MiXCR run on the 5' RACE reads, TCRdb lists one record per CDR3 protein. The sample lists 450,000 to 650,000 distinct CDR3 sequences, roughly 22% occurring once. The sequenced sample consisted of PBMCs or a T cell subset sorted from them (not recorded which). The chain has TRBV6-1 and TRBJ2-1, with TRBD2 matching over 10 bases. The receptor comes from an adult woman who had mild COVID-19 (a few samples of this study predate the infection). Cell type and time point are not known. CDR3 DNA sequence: TGTGCCAGCAGTGACCAAGCGGGAGGGATATGGGGCAATGAGCAGTTCTTC. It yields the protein CASSDQAGGIWGNEQFF.